This T cell receptor beta chain comes out of a study of OX40 agonist ivuxolimab in advanced cancers. TCRdb's copy holds only in-frame clones and misses some; the assay was immunoSEQ multiplex PCR. The data contain around 140,000 clones, just over 90% of them singletons. In germline, CDR1 is MGHRA, CDR2 YSYEKL. J was trimmed by 0 bases and V by 4 bases; bases with no gene match: 12. The CDR3 sequence is 18 residues long. This material consisted of CD4+ or CD8+ T cells sorted from blood, taken in a trial of the OX40 agonist ivuxolimab. The sequence derives from an adult with an advanced solid tumor such as melanoma, head and neck, liver or kidney cancer. This chain links TRBV4-1 with TRBJ1-5, with 7 bases aligning to TRBD1. The chain's CDR3 is CASSLSDRRDYSNQPQHF. CDR3 nucleotides: TGCGCCAGCAGCCTATCGGACAGGAGGGACTATAGCAATCAGCCCCAGCATTTT.